A single sample gave rise to the 32 T cell receptor beta chains below, sequenced in a study of blood T cell repertoires in COVID-19. Some clones are missing from TCRdb's copy, which holds only in-frame ones; the method was immunoSEQ multiplex PCR. The repertoire holds about 120,000 clones, more than 75% seen once, with roughly 3.9% in the top ten. The sample consisted of peripheral blood. The source of these receptors is a man aged 55 to 69 with acute or convalescent COVID-19.

This chain connects TRBV5-1 to TRBJ1-2; TRBD1 aligns across 7 bases. V trimming: 4 bases; J trimming: 8 bases; junction bases outside the gene matches: 14. Germline assignment: CDR1 SGHRS and CDR2 YFSETQ. The CDR3 extends over 15 amino acids. The CDR3: CASSPMGQTREGYTF. The CDR3 nucleotides are TGCGCCAGCAGCCCGATGGGACAGACTAGGGAGGGCTACACCTTC.

V usage is TRBV28 and J usage is TRBJ1-5; D possibly corresponds to TRBD1 (5 bases). Germline V CDR1 and CDR2: MDHEN, SYDVKM. There are 16 residues in the CDR3. V lost 6 bases and J lost 2, with 17 bases in between. The CDR3 DNA follows: TGTGCCAGCAGCCGTGGGGACTCTTGGGGCAATCAGCCCCAGCATTTT. This encodes CASSRGDSWGNQPQHF.

The chain employs TRBV4-3 and TRBJ2-3, with 16 nucleotides matching TRBD2. The germline V gene encodes CDR1 LGHNA and CDR2 YSLEER. This CDR3 spans 17 amino acids. V gave up 4 bases and J gave up 4 bases; unmatched junction bases: 5. CDR3 sequence reads: CASSPAGLAGGPDTQYF. The CDR3 DNA sequence: TGCGCCAGCAGCCCCGCGGGACTAGCGGGAGGGCCAGATACGCAGTATTTT.

V is TRBV7-3 and J is TRBJ2-3; no reliable D call. The CDR3 is 12 amino acids. V gave up 2 bases and J gave up 3 bases, with 3 bases separating them. In germline, CDR1 is SGHTA, CDR2 FQGTGA. CDR3 sequence (DNA): TGTGCCAGCAGCTTACAGACAGATACGCAGTATTTT. Its protein product is CASSLQTDTQYF.

CDR3 loop: CASSITLGDTIYF. The DNA for the CDR3 is TGTGCCAGCAGCATTACCCTCGGGGACACCATATATTTT. This rearrangement joins TRBV9 to TRBJ1-3; D call uncertain. With 4 bases removed from V and 8 bases from J, the gap between germline ends came to 13 bases. Germline assignment: CDR1 SGDLS and CDR2 YYNGEE. This CDR3 is 13 amino acids long.

This sequence joins TRBV19 and TRBJ2-5, with 7 bases that match TRBD1. The CDR3 loop spans 11 amino acids. V lost 7 bases, J lost 5 bases, and 1 base stayed unmatched. Germline V gene lookup returns CDR1 LNHDA and CDR2 SQIVND (reference sequence). The CDR3 reads CASKQGETQYF. The DNA for the CDR3 is TGTGCCAGTAAACAGGGGGAGACCCAGTACTTC. The whole variable domain, remainder taken from reference TRBV19 and TRBJ2-5, is DGGITQSPKYLFRKEGQNVTLSCEQNLNHDAMYWYRQDPGQGLRLIYYSQIVNDFQKGDIAEGYSVSREKKESFPLTVTSAQKNPTAFYLCASKQGETQYFGPGTRLLVL.

The rearrangement joins TRBV19 to TRBJ2-1; no clear D. The CDR3 extends over 12 amino acids. Trimming shortened V by 6 bases and J by 7 bases, and 10 bases separated the two germline ends. Germline V gene sequence: CDR1 LNHDA, CDR2 SQIVND (reference sequence). CDR3 region: CASSPLSNEQFF. CDR3 DNA sequence: TGTGCCAGTAGCCCGCTGAGTAATGAGCAGTTCTTC.

The V and J genes are TRBV19 and TRBJ2-2, with TRBD2 matching 10 bases. With V trimmed by 3 bases and J by 0 bases, 7 bases remained unmatched. This CDR3 is 18 amino acids long. The germline CDR1 and CDR2 sequences are LNHDA and SQIVND (reference sequence). CDR3: CASSIRRTSGTNTGELFF. For the CDR3, the DNA is TGTGCCAGTAGTATTAGGAGGACTAGCGGTACGAACACCGGGGAGCTGTTTTTT.

The rearrangement uses TRBV9 and TRBJ2-3, with 7 bases identical to TRBD1. Germline V gives CDR1 SGDLS, CDR2 YYNGEE. The V segment lost 2 bases and the J segment 3 bases; nucleotides outside the gene matches: 3. This CDR3 is 14 amino acids long. The DNA for the CDR3 is TGTGCCAGCAGCGTCACAGGGGATACAGATACGCAGTATTTT. It specifies CASSVTGDTDTQYF.

The chain carries TRBV7-6 and TRBJ2-7; TRBD1 might be the D (6 bases). Trimming cost V 3 bases and J 5 bases, with 11 bases left between them. The CDR3 runs 13 residues. Germline CDR1 reads SGHVS; CDR2 reads FNYEAQ. CDR3 in DNA: TGTGCCAGCAGCTTTGGGCCAGGGGACGAGCAGTACTTC. Residues: CASSFGPGDEQYF. Looking up the rest from reference TRBV7-6 and TRBJ2-7 gives the full variable domain: GAGVSQSPRYKVTKRGQDVALRCDPISGHVSLYWYRQALGQGPEFLTYFNYEAQQDKSGLPNDRFSAERPEGSISTLTIQRTEQRDSAMYRCASSFGPGDEQYFGPGTRLTVT.

The rearrangement links TRBV19 to TRBJ1-1; D remains unclear. The CDR3 consists of 14 residues. Per the germline V gene, CDR1 is LNHDA and CDR2 is SQIVND (reference sequence). Trimming took off 5 bases at V and 5 bases at J, with 15 bases between the two ends. CDR3 DNA sequence: TGTGCCAGTAGTGATTTCGGGAGAGCGACTGAAGCTTTCTTT. Translation: CASSDFGRATEAFF.

The chain recombines TRBV2 with TRBJ2-7; 11 bases are shared with TRBD2. This CDR3 is built from 16 residues. With 8 bases clipped from V and 3 bases from J, the junction kept 12 bases outside the gene matches. Germline V gene data show CDR1 as SNHLY and CDR2 as FYNNEI. The CDR3 coding sequence is TGTGCCAGCTGGGGGGAACTAGCGGGAGCCAACTACGAGCAGTACTTC. It is translated as CASWGELAGANYEQYF.

The V gene is TRBV10-3, the J gene TRBJ2-3, with D hard to call. CDR1 and CDR2 from the germline V gene are ENHRY and SYGVKD. The CDR3 contains 13 residues. Trimming removed 3 bases at V and 0 bases at J, with 4 bases between. The CDR3 coding sequence is TGTGCCATCAGTGACCAGAGCACAGATACGCAGTATTTT. Protein product: CAISDQSTDTQYF.

The genes are TRBV12-3 or TRBV12-4 and TRBJ2-7; a weak D match, TRBD1 (5 bases). The CDR3 totals 12 residues. Trimming took 4 bases from V and 6 from J, leaving 10 bases between them. CDR3 region: CASSSVTVEQYF. The CDR3 DNA sequence: TGTGCCAGCAGTTCGGTGACAGTCGAGCAGTACTTC.

The chain links TRBV6-6 to TRBJ1-3; possible D gene TRBD1, 5 bases. This CDR3 has 12 amino acids. Germline-derived CDR1 and CDR2 are MNHNY and SVGAGI (reference sequence). V was cut by 6 bases and J by 8 bases, with 11 bases left in between. Here the CDR3 reads CASRGPEYTIYF. CDR3 coding DNA: TGTGCCAGCAGGGGGCCTGAATACACCATATATTTT.

The V and J genes are TRBV19 and TRBJ1-2; TRBD1 matches 7 bases. V lost 4 bases and J lost 8; bases outside the gene matches: 10. Looked up from germline, CDR1 is LNHDA and CDR2 is SQIVND (reference sequence). This CDR3 contains 14 residues. The CDR3 reads CASSTRQGEGGYTF. The CDR3 bases are TGTGCCAGTAGTACACGACAGGGTGAAGGAGGCTACACCTTC.

The CDR3 protein is CASSEEGLEQFF. CDR3 in DNA: TGTGCCAGCAGTGAAGAGGGGCTTGAGCAGTTCTTC. This chain links TRBV2 with TRBJ2-1; TRBD1 is a possible D gene (5 bases). V lost 1 base and J 9 bases, leaving 7 bases between the germline ends. CDR1 SNHLY and CDR2 FYNNEI come from the germline V gene. This CDR3 comprises 12 residues.

V gene TRBV29-1 combines with J gene TRBJ2-1; D may be TRBD2 (7 bases). With 7 bases removed from V and 5 bases from J, the gap between germline ends came to 15 bases. CDR1 is SQVTM, CDR2 ANQGSEA, per germline. The CDR3 contains 13 residues. CDR3 DNA: TGCAGCGCCGGGGGGCGGGATGACAATGAGCAGTTCTTC. Translated: CSAGGRDDNEQFF.

Only one count was recorded for this clone. The V gene is TRBV7-2, the J gene TRBJ2-3, with a possible D match to TRBD1 (5 bases). Trimming removed 7 bases at V and 3 bases at J, with 11 bases between. The CDR3 is made up of 13 amino acids. Germline V lookup: CDR1 SGHTA, CDR2 FQGNSA. DNA of the CDR3: TGTGCCAGCACCCAGGGCCCGACAGATACGCAGTATTTT. The encoded protein is CASTQGPTDTQYF.

The rearrangement joins TRBV18 to TRBJ1-1; 7 bases match TRBD1. This CDR3 comprises 16 residues. Germline V gene sequence: CDR1 KGHSH, CDR2 LQKENI. V was clipped by 1 base and J by 3 bases; unmatched bases: 8. CDR3 DNA sequence: TGTGCCAGCTCACCACAACAGGGGAAGGTTGACACTGAAGCTTTCTTT. It is translated as CASSPQQGKVDTEAFF.

The chain combines TRBV12-5 with TRBJ2-3; TRBD1 agrees at 9 bases. Germline lookup yields CDR1 LGHNT and CDR2 FRNRAP. The CDR3 has 18 residues. The junction had 17 bases not matched to a gene; V was cut back by 6 bases and J by 4 bases. The CDR3 loop is CASGAQGGDRDLADTQYF. For the CDR3, the DNA is TGTGCTAGTGGGGCCCAAGGGGGGGACAGGGATTTAGCAGATACGCAGTATTTT.

The J gene is TRBJ2-1, the V gene TRBV2, with D possibly TRBD1 on 6 matching bases. This CDR3 comprises 14 residues. Trimming pared 8 bases from V and 4 bases from J, leaving 15 bases between. Germline loops: CDR1 SNHLY, CDR2 FYNNEI. CDR3 sequence (DNA): TGTGCCAGCTGCCCCTTCCAGGGGTACAATGAGCAGTTCTTC. Its translation: CASCPFQGYNEQFF.

The chain recombines TRBV5-1 with TRBJ2-1; 10 bases map to TRBD2. This CDR3 comprises 16 residues. Trimming removed 1 base from V and 8 bases from J; junction bases left unmatched: 9. Germline CDR1 SGHRS, CDR2 YFSETQ. This chain's CDR3 is CASSLMGAGGSDEQFF. The CDR3 DNA sequence: TGCGCCAGCAGCTTGATGGGAGCGGGAGGGTCGGATGAGCAGTTCTTC. The full variable domain, in which reference TRBV5-1 and TRBJ2-1 provide the parts outside the CDR3, is KAGVTQTPRYLIKTRGQQVTLSCSPISGHRSVSWYQQTPGQGLQFLFEYFSETQRNKGNFPGRFSGRQFSNSRSEMNVSTLELGDSALYLCASSLMGAGGSDEQFFGPGTRLTVL.

The V and J genes are TRBV15 and TRBJ2-7; D is uncertain. The CDR3 extends over 12 amino acids. Trimming cost V 0 bases and J 6 bases, with 6 bases left between them. Germline CDR1 LNHNV, CDR2 YYDKDF (reference sequence). CDR3 nucleotides: TGTGCCACCAGCAGAGATACCGGCGAGCAGTACTTC. This codes for CATSRDTGEQYF.

The chain links TRBV5-6 to TRBJ2-7, with D tentatively TRBD2 (5 bases). V was clipped by 1 base and J by 7 bases, with 18 bases between them. Germline values: CDR1 SGHDT, CDR2 YYEEEE. CDR3 size: 15 residues. The CDR3 DNA sequence: TGTGCCAGCAGCTTGTATGGCTTCGGACGCGGGGAGCAGTACTTC. It codes for CASSLYGFGRGEQYF.

J is TRBJ1-1 and V is TRBV7-9; 8 bases line up with TRBD1. The CDR3 consists of 14 residues. Germline V gene lookup returns CDR1 SEHNR and CDR2 FQNEAQ (reference sequence). V lost 3 bases, J lost 2 bases, and 2 bases stayed unmatched. CDR3 sequence reads: CASSFQGANTEAFF. CDR3 nucleotides: TGTGCCAGCAGCTTCCAGGGGGCAAACACTGAAGCTTTCTTT.

The chain recombines TRBV18 with TRBJ2-7; 9 bases align to TRBD1. The CDR3 runs 15 residues. With V trimmed by 5 bases and J by 2 bases, 7 bases remained unmatched. Germline loops: CDR1 KGHSH, CDR2 LQKENI. The CDR3 coding sequence is TGTGCCAGCTCATCAACCGGGACAGGGACCTACGAGCAGTACTTC. Protein: CASSSTGTGTYEQYF.

V usage is TRBV27 and J usage is TRBJ1-2; unclear D gene. This CDR3 comprises 15 residues. Trimming removed 7 bases from V and 8 bases from J, with 23 bases in between. Germline CDR1 and CDR2: MNHEY and SMNVEV (reference sequence). CDR3 nucleotide sequence: TGTGCCAGCACCCCCCGGGTCCCTATAGATGTCGGCTACACCTTC. It specifies CASTPRVPIDVGYTF.

The chain links TRBV9 to TRBJ1-1, with TRBD1 matching 7 bases. Germline loops: CDR1 SGDLS, CDR2 YYNGEE. There are 15 residues in the CDR3. The V segment lost 0 bases and the J segment 1 base; nucleotides outside the gene matches: 3. The CDR3 coding sequence is TGTGCCAGCAGCGTAGAGGACAGGACGAACACTGAAGCTTTCTTT. Translation gives CASSVEDRTNTEAFF.

The chain is built from TRBV2 and TRBJ2-5, with 8 bases matching TRBD2. The junction had 8 bases not matched to a gene; V was cut back by 6 bases and J by 5 bases. The CDR3 runs 14 residues. Germline V CDR1 and CDR2: SNHLY, FYNNEI. CDR3 in amino acids: CASSPRRGAETQYF. CDR3 DNA: TGTGCCAGCAGCCCAAGGCGGGGGGCCGAGACCCAGTACTTC.

This clone was seen only a few times. This sequence joins TRBV7-2 and TRBJ2-1, with D perhaps matching TRBD1 (5 bases). This CDR3 comprises 14 residues. CDR1 is SGHTA and CDR2 is FQGNSA in the germline V gene. The germline V and J ends were trimmed by 5 bases and 4 bases, with 12 bases remaining between them. The CDR3, as DNA: TGTGCCAGCAGCCGGAATGCAGGGTACAATGAGCAGTTCTTC. Protein: CASSRNAGYNEQFF. The full variable domain, completed using reference TRBV7-2 and TRBJ2-1, is GAGVSQSPSNKVTEKGKDVELRCDPISGHTALYWYRQSLGQGLEFLIYFQGNSAPDKSGLPSDRFSAERTGGSVSTLTIQRTQQEDSAVYLCASSRNAGYNEQFFGPGTRLTVL.

The rearrangement links TRBV6-1 to TRBJ2-1; 7 bases line up with TRBD2. CDR1 and CDR2 from the germline V gene are MNHNS and SASEGT. J lost 8 bases, V lost 2 bases, and 12 bases had no gene match. This CDR3 spans 16 amino acids. CDR3 amino acids: CASSEFSRGDQDEQFF. The CDR3 DNA reads as TGTGCCAGCAGTGAATTTTCTCGGGGGGACCAGGATGAGCAGTTCTTC.